The source of this T cell receptor (beta chain) is a study of cytomegalovirus exposure and HLA in healthy donors. With 6 bases removed from V and 5 bases from J, the gap between germline ends came to 11 bases. This CDR3 is built from 11 residues. The germline CDR1 and CDR2 sequences are DFQATT and SNEGSKA (reference sequence). About this clone: Its target is not known. Other DNA sequences in this specimen translate into the identical CDR3.

The study's findings and limits: Reports indicate that TCR beta sequences accurately predicted the HLA-A and HLA-B alleles of most subjects. A missense DCLRE1C variant was associated with V- and J-gene trimming of TCR beta chains in a later analysis, and an independent cohort replicated the association.

Amplification used 60 Vbeta primers and 13 Jbeta primers. Method: immunoSEQ multiplex PCR; TCRdb's copy keeps in-frame clones and lacks some. This sample yields 97,000 or so clones, of which approximately 87% are seen a single time; 2% to 3% belongs to the top ten. The clonotype comes from a man aged 40-49 years in good health and CMV-seronegative. The specimen sequenced was PBMCs. V and J are TRBV20-1 and TRBJ2-7, with D maybe TRBD2 (6 bases). The CDR3 reads CSATLAHEQYF. CDR3 sequence (DNA): TGCAGTGCCACACTAGCTCACGAGCAGTACTTC.